One T cell receptor (beta chain) is described in this entry. These data are taken from a study of T cell responses to AZD1222 COVID-19 vaccine. The assay was immunoSEQ multiplex PCR, and TCRdb's table has in-frame clones only and misses some. This table holds about 83,000 clones, approximately 85% found once. With 1 base clipped from V and 7 bases from J, the junction kept 11 bases outside the gene matches. Germline CDR1 is LGHDT and CDR2 is YNNKEL (reference sequence). The CDR3 has 17 amino acids. The input for sequencing was peripheral blood, taken 28 days after the second AZD1222 dose. The receptor's source is an adult who received the AZD1222 COVID-19 vaccine. The J gene is TRBJ1-2, the V gene TRBV3-1 (or the pseudogene TRBV3-2); 11 positions match TRBD1. The CDR3: CASSQATSGTGGFGYTF. In DNA, the CDR3 is TGTGCCAGCAGCCAAGCTACTTCCGGGACAGGGGGATTTGGCTACACCTTC.